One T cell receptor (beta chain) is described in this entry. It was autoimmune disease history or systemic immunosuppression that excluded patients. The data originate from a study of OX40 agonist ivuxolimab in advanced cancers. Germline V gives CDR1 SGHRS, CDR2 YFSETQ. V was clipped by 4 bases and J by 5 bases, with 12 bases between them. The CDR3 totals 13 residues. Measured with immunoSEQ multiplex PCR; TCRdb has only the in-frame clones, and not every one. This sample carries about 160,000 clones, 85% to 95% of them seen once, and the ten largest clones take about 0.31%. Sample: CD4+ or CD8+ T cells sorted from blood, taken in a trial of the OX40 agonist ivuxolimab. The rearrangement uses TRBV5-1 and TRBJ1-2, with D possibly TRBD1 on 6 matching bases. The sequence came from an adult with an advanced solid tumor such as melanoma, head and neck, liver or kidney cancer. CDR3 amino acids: CASSQGGIYGYTF. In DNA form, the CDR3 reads TGCGCCAGCAGCCAAGGGGGGATTTATGGCTACACCTTC.